Listed here is a single TCR beta chain. The antigen remains undetermined. The data were taken from a study of T cell repertoires in cytomegalovirus infection. Whole-study findings and limits: Clonotypes of TCR beta that were HLA-C-restricted and CMV-specific dominated the ex vivo response.

TCRdb re-analysed the reads in MiXCR, keeping a single row per CDR3 protein. The data show approximately 200,000 distinct CDR3 sequences, 22% seen once. This CDR3 comprises 16 residues. Germline loops: CDR1 SGHDN, CDR2 FVKESK. V dropped 2 bases and J dropped 3; count of bases not matched to a gene: 7. The chain joins TRBV14 to TRBJ2-1, with 7 nucleotides matching TRBD1. The sample taken for sequencing was CD8+ T cells from PBMCs. This clonotype was obtained from a human donor in good health (CMV status not recorded). Some clones in this sample may be carry-over from other donors' samples. DNA for the CDR3: TGTGCCAGCAGCCAAAAATTCGGGACAGTCTACAATGAGCAGTTCTTC. It specifies CASSQKFGTVYNEQFF. Supplemented by reference TRBV14 and TRBJ2-1, the full variable domain reads EAGVTQFPSHSVIEKGQTVTLRCDPISGHDNLYWYRRVMGKEIKFLLHFVKESKQDESGMPNNRFLAERTGGTYSTLKVQPAELEDSGVYFCASSQKFGTVYNEQFFGPGTRLTVL.